This TCR beta chain originates from a study of cytomegalovirus exposure and HLA in healthy donors. The sample holds one count of this clone. The antigen is undetermined. Clones were read by immunoSEQ multiplex PCR, and TCRdb kept only the in-frame ones, dropping some. The table records under 150,000 clones, around nine tenths of them present only once. Study-level findings and limits: Subsequent analysis revealed that first-cohort TCR clusters tended to co-occur in the 120 or so validation repertoires.

This sequence was found in a man between 18 and 35 years old in good health and CMV-seropositive. The sample comprised PBMCs.

This CDR3 is CASSEWGVEQFF. In DNA, the CDR3 is TGTGCCAGCAGTGAATGGGGGGTTGAGCAGTTCTTC. The chain employs TRBV25-1 and TRBJ2-1, with TRBD2 as a possible D gene (6 bases). Trimming removed 1 base at V and 9 bases at J, with 7 bases between. Germline V lookup: CDR1 MGHDK, CDR2 SYGVNS. CDR3 length: 12 residues.